This entry concerns a single T cell receptor beta chain. Antigen unknown. The length of the CDR3 is 14 residues. The V and J ends lost 1 base and 8 bases respectively, with 11 bases between them. Per the germline V gene, CDR1 is MGHRA and CDR2 is YSYEKL. Previously reported methods and listed TCR primers produced the bulk TCR libraries. From the PCR reads, TCRdb called clonotypes with MiXCR, one entry per CDR3 protein. Of 5,500 or so distinct CDR3 sequences listed, under 20% are singletons. This record comes from a study of molecular identifiers for immune sequencing clone quantification. Broader study findings: About a million naive cells reportedly did not prevent detection of spiked Jurkat TCR RNA from one cell.

The receptor was derived from a human donor in good health. Some libraries in this study had Jurkat cell RNA spiked in. The chain is built from TRBV4-1 and TRBJ1-4, with a weak D call TRBD1 (5 bases). Sequencing was performed on naive CD8+ T cells from blood, with Jurkat cell RNA spiked in. Subset denoted: FACS-sorted CD8+CD4-CCR7+CD45RA+ naive T cells. This CDR3 is CASSQVNGGEKLFF. The CDR3 nucleotides are TGCGCCAGCAGCCAAGTTAACGGGGGAGAAAAACTGTTTTTT.